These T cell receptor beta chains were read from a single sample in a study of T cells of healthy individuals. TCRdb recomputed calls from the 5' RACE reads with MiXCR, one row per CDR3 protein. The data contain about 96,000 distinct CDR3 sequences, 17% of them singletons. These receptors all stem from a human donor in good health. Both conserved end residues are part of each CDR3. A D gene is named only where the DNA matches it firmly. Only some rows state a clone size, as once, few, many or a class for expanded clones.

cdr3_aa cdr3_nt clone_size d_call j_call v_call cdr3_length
CASSRRSGTANEKLFF TGTGCCAGCAGCCGAAGGTCCGGGACGGCGAATGAAAAACTGTTTTTT few . TRBJ1-4 TRBV7-8 16
CSAKRRDSYEQYF TGCAGTGCTAAGCGACGGGACTCCTACGAGCAGTACTTC . . TRBJ2-7 TRBV20-1 13
CASSLFRGGTQETQYF TGTGCCAGCAGTTTATTTCGCGGGGGAACACAAGAGACCCAGTACTTC few TRBD2 TRBJ2-5 TRBV28 16
CASSLSRSGSIYEQYF TGTGCCAGCAGTTTAAGTCGGAGCGGGAGCATCTACGAGCAGTACTTC few TRBD2 TRBJ2-7 TRBV28 16
CASSLSGRGSYEQYF TGCGCCAGCAGCCTTAGCGGGAGAGGGTCCTACGAGCAGTACTTC few TRBD2 TRBJ2-7 TRBV4-1 15
CASSTQGGGQPQHF TGTGCCAGCAGCACCCAGGGGGGAGGTCAGCCCCAGCATTTT many TRBD1 TRBJ1-5 TRBV27 14
CASSLSLNTEAFF TGTGCCAGCAGCCTGAGTTTGAACACTGAAGCTTTCTTT . . TRBJ1-1 TRBV11-1 13
CASSLPPLALSYEQYF TGTGCCAGCAGCCTTCCGCCGCTAGCCCTCTCCTACGAGCAGTACTTC few . TRBJ2-7 TRBV7-8 16
CAWTDIPTYEQYF TGTGCCTGGACGGACATCCCTACCTACGAGCAGTACTTC . . TRBJ2-7 TRBV30 13
CSASETGGGYTF TGCAGTGCTAGCGAAACAGGGGGCGGCTACACCTTC once TRBD1 TRBJ1-2 TRBV20-1 12
CASSPPSSGGSNTQYF TGTGCCAGCTCACCACCCTCTAGCGGGGGTTCGAATACGCAGTATTTT . TRBD2 TRBJ2-3 TRBV18 16
CASSLGVRQPQHF TGCGCCAGCAGCCTAGGGGTGCGCCAGCCCCAGCATTTT . . TRBJ1-5 TRBV4-3 13
CASSYSAGASEKLFF TGTGCCAGCAGTTACTCCGCAGGGGCTAGTGAAAAACTGTTTTTT once . TRBJ1-4 TRBV6-5 15
CASSYGTRNQPQHF TGTGCCAGCAGTTACGGGACACGCAATCAGCCCCAGCATTTT few . TRBJ1-5 TRBV6-2/TRBV6-3 14
CASSPGHQETQYF TGCGCCAGCAGCCCAGGGCATCAAGAGACCCAGTACTTC many . TRBJ2-5 TRBV4-1 13
CATSQGLNTEAFF TGTGCCACCAGTCAGGGCCTGAACACTGAAGCTTTCTTT few . TRBJ1-1 TRBV24-1 13
CSVSSRVRDREAFF TGCAGTGTAAGCTCTCGGGTTCGGGACCGTGAAGCTTTCTTT . . TRBJ1-1 TRBV20-1 14
CASSLFFGTGATEAFF TGTGCCAGCAGTTTATTTTTCGGGACAGGGGCCACTGAAGCTTTCTTT . TRBD1 TRBJ1-1 TRBV28 16
CSAIRDTIQETQYF TGCAGTGCTATCCGGGACACCATCCAAGAGACCCAGTACTTC . . TRBJ2-5 TRBV20-1 14
CSVRGQGSYEQYF TGCAGCGTTCGCGGACAGGGCTCCTACGAGCAGTACTTC few TRBD1 TRBJ2-7 TRBV29-1 13
CASSEKVTYSSNQPQHF TGTGCCAGCTCAGAGAAGGTGACTTACTCTAGCAATCAGCCCCAGCATTTT . . TRBJ1-5 TRBV18 17
CASSLGLGPSYEQYF TGTGCCAGCAGCTTAGGGCTCGGGCCCTCCTACGAGCAGTACTTC few . TRBJ2-7 TRBV7-2 15
CASSFDRENYNEQFF TGTGCCAGCAGCTTCGACAGGGAAAACTACAATGAGCAGTTCTTC . TRBD1 TRBJ2-1 TRBV7-2 15
CASSLSLSYEQYF TGTGCCAGCAGCTTATCGCTCTCCTACGAGCAGTACTTC few . TRBJ2-7 TRBV11-1 13
CASAEWRSYNEQFF TGTGCCAGTGCTGAATGGCGTTCCTACAATGAGCAGTTCTTC . . TRBJ2-1 TRBV6-1 14
CASSIEIKLAGAKNIQYF TGTGCCAGCAGCATAGAGATCAAACTAGCGGGAGCCAAAAACATTCAGTACTTC many TRBD2 TRBJ2-4 TRBV7-2 18
CATSDLGDETQYF TGTGCCACCAGTGATTTGGGGGATGAGACCCAGTACTTC few . TRBJ2-5 TRBV24-1 13
CASSVGETNTEAFF TGTGCCAGCAGTGTGGGTGAAACGAACACTGAAGCTTTCTTT many . TRBJ1-1 TRBV2 14
CSAMEGAAEKLFF TGCAGTGCTATGGAGGGGGCAGCGGAAAAACTGTTTTTT . TRBD1 TRBJ1-4 TRBV20-1 13
CASSLAWGEEYF TGTGCCAGCAGCTTAGCGTGGGGTGAGGAGTACTTC many . TRBJ2-4 TRBV7-2 12
CASSLGEGGIGDIQYF TGTGCCAGCAGCTTAGGGGAGGGGGGTATTGGGGACATTCAGTACTTC few . TRBJ2-4 TRBV7-6 16
CASSHNAVGSHEQFF TGCGCCAGCAGCCACAACGCGGTCGGGTCCCATGAGCAGTTCTTC few . TRBJ2-1 TRBV4-3 15
CASGLVVGGKQETQYF TGTGCTAGTGGTTTGGTTGTTGGGGGGAAGCAAGAGACCCAGTACTTC many . TRBJ2-5 TRBV12-5 16
CSARGWNGADTQYF TGCAGTGCTAGGGGGTGGAACGGCGCCGATACGCAGTATTTT . . TRBJ2-3 TRBV20-1 14
CASSPVRQGGDSPLHF TGTGCCAGCAGCCCTGTGCGGCAGGGTGGAGATTCACCCCTCCACTTT . . TRBJ1-6 TRBV7-9 16
CAITPTGTVAGTQYF TGTGCCATCACTCCGACAGGGACCGTGGCGGGTACGCAGTATTTT . TRBD1 TRBJ2-3 TRBV10-3 15
CAISELGQDLSYEQYF TGTGCCATCAGTGAGCTGGGACAGGACTTATCCTACGAGCAGTACTTC many TRBD1 TRBJ2-7 TRBV10-3 16
CASSLRVKETQYF TGTGCCAGCAGTTTAAGGGTAAAAGAGACCCAGTACTTC few . TRBJ2-5 TRBV27 13
CAIEKGAGNSPLHF TGTGCCATCGAGAAGGGGGCAGGTAATTCACCCCTCCACTTT many TRBD1 TRBJ1-6 TRBV7-9 14
CASSLPENTEAFF TGTGCCAGCAGTTTACCCGAGAACACTGAAGCTTTCTTT few . TRBJ1-1 TRBV28 13
CASSYRSGGYYGYTF TGTGCCAGCAGTTACAGGTCAGGCGGCTACTATGGCTACACCTTC few . TRBJ1-2 TRBV6-5 15
CASSLDHRNTEAFF TGTGCCAGCAGCTTAGATCACAGAAACACTGAAGCTTTCTTT . . TRBJ1-1 TRBV7-9 14
CASLGEAPYGYTF TGTGCCAGCTTAGGGGAAGCACCCTATGGCTACACCTTC . . TRBJ1-2 TRBV6-1 13
CASSLVGSGVYNEQFF TGTGCCAGCAGCTTAGTTGGTAGCGGGGTCTACAATGAGCAGTTCTTC few TRBD2 TRBJ2-1 TRBV7-2 16
CASSRGGDTSYNEQFF TGTGCCAGCAGCCGGGGGGGAGATACGTCCTACAATGAGCAGTTCTTC . TRBD2 TRBJ2-1 TRBV7-2 16
CATSDSGFAGELFF TGTGCCACCAGTGATTCGGGGTTTGCCGGGGAGCTGTTTTTT many . TRBJ2-2 TRBV24-1 14
CASIMGGTEETQYF TGTGCCAGCATCATGGGGGGGACGGAAGAGACCCAGTACTTC many TRBD2 TRBJ2-5 TRBV6-1 14
CSVEKGWENTEAFF TGCAGCGTTGAAAAAGGGTGGGAGAACACTGAAGCTTTCTTT many . TRBJ1-1 TRBV29-1 14
CATHRPGNYGYTF TGTGCCACCCATAGGCCGGGGAACTATGGCTACACCTTC . . TRBJ1-2 TRBV6-2/TRBV6-3 13
CARQGTYGYTF TGTGCCAGGCAGGGTACCTATGGCTACACCTTC . . TRBJ1-2 TRBV28 11
CSVATGYTF TGCAGCGTTGCAACTGGCTACACCTTC many . TRBJ1-2 TRBV29-1 9
CASRPALAGVSEQYF TGCGCCAGCAGGCCCGCTCTAGCGGGAGTCAGCGAGCAGTACTTC many TRBD2 TRBJ2-7 TRBV5-1 15
CAISGTPGGETQYF TGTGCCATCAGTGGTACTCCGGGGGGAGAGACCCAGTACTTC many TRBD2 TRBJ2-5 TRBV10-3 14
CSAVATGGFHEQYF TGCAGTGCTGTAGCGACAGGGGGCTTCCACGAGCAGTACTTC few TRBD1 TRBJ2-7 TRBV20-1 14
CASSLPGGENNEQFF TGTGCCAGCAGCTTACCGGGGGGCGAGAACAATGAGCAGTTCTTC . . TRBJ2-1 TRBV11-2 15
CASRTSGGVNEQFF TGTGCCAGCAGGACTAGCGGGGGGGTCAATGAGCAGTTCTTC many TRBD2 TRBJ2-1 TRBV4-2 14